Sequencing of this T cell receptor beta chain was carried out in a study of blood T cell repertoires in COVID-19. At the level of the study: Researchers got acute and convalescent COVID-19 samples from the United States, Italy and Spain. T cells, B-cell-depleted T cells, or PBMCs supplied cDNA or gDNA.

With 6 bases clipped from V and 4 bases from J, the junction kept 4 bases outside the gene matches. The CDR3 sequence is 13 residues long. CDR1 and CDR2 (germline): SNHLY, FYNNEI. As processed by the authors: Nucleated cell counts were estimated from reference gene primer amplification. TCRdb's table, derived via immunoSEQ multiplex PCR, lists solely in-frame clones and lacks some. V, J and clone size are taken as reported in that table, and D and trimming were inferred from the DNA itself. This table holds around 250,000 clones, 86% found once. This TCR derives from a man aged 18 to 29 with active or convalescent COVID-19. Material: peripheral blood. The chain carries TRBV2 and TRBJ1-2; 8 bases map to TRBD1. This CDR3 reads CASSRTGSYGYTF. CDR3 sequence (DNA): TGTGCCAGCAGCCGGACAGGGAGCTATGGCTACACCTTC.